The clone carrying this T cell receptor (beta chain) was counted between two and nine times. This entry belongs to a study of T cells in Graves' hyperthyroidism and ophthalmopathy. Researchers took RNA transcripts and amplified the TCR beta CDR3 regions from them. TCR CDR3 regions were first amplified by RT-PCR with HTBI primers. TCRdb processed the multiplex PCR reads anew with MiXCR; each CDR3 protein has one entry. The table lists roughly 350,000 distinct CDR3 sequences, approximately 15% of them singletons. Clinical symptoms, serum thyroxine, TRAb, thyroid ultrasound and orbital computed tomography informed diagnoses. In germline, CDR1 is MNHEY, CDR2 SVGEGT. The CDR3 length is 14 residues. V lost 0 bases, J lost 10 bases, and 13 bases lay in between.

The source of this sequence is a woman aged 30 to 39 with Graves' hyperthyroidism. The material sequenced was blood. The gene calls are TRBV6-2 or TRBV6-3 and TRBJ2-1; either TRBD1 or TRBD2 may fit D (5 bases each). For the CDR3, the DNA is TGTGCCAGCAGTTACTCTGGGACGTTTTGGGAGCAGTTCTTC. Amino acids: CASSYSGTFWEQFF.